The subject of this entry is one T cell receptor beta chain. The data are from a study of patients and donors after allogeneic stem cell transplantation. TCRdb redid the calling of the RT-PCR reads with MiXCR, one entry per CDR3 protein. This table holds some 150,000 distinct CDR3 sequences, approximately 40% found once. The clonotype originates from a human donor who was either an allogeneic HSCT recipient or a stem cell or donor lymphocyte infusion donor (not recorded which). It is not recorded whose cells these are; they may come from a transplant donor. The sequenced sample consisted of blood, either unsorted or a sorted T cell fraction (not recorded which).

CDR3 in DNA: TGTGCCAGCAGTTACTCTTTGGGGAACACTGAAGCTTTCTTT. Its protein is CASSYSLGNTEAFF. The chain employs TRBV6-5 and TRBJ1-1; D not certain. Germline CDR1 reads MNHEY; CDR2 reads SVGAGI. The CDR3 has 14 residues. Trimming cost V 0 bases and J 1 base, with 6 bases left between them.